Presented here are 12 T cell receptor beta chains from one specimen sequenced in a study of OX40 agonist ivuxolimab in advanced cancers. Method: immunoSEQ multiplex PCR; TCRdb's copy keeps in-frame clones and lacks some. The table shows tens of thousands of clones, with roughly 90% occurring only once. The sample in question was CD4+ or CD8+ T cells sorted from blood, obtained in a trial of the OX40 agonist ivuxolimab. The origin of the receptors is an adult with an advanced solid tumor such as melanoma, head and neck, liver or kidney cancer.

The chain carries TRBV7-3 and TRBJ2-7, with TRBD2 matching over 16 bases. The V gene's germline CDR1 is SGHTA and CDR2 FQGTGA. V gave up 5 bases and J gave up 0 bases; unmatched junction bases: 13. This CDR3 has 20 residues. CDR3 amino acids: CASSPYGGTSGRGSSYEQYF. The DNA for the CDR3 is TGTGCCAGCAGCCCCTACGGCGGGACTAGCGGGAGGGGGAGCTCCTACGAGCAGTACTTC.

This clone was found a few times. The chain employs TRBV11-3 and TRBJ2-2, with D possibly being TRBD1 (5 bases). The CDR3 consists of 15 residues. CDR1 and CDR2 from the germline V gene are SGHNT and YENEEA. V lost 5 bases and J 0 bases, leaving 10 bases between the germline ends. CDR3 protein: CASSPLTANTGELFF. In DNA, the CDR3 is TGTGCCAGCAGCCCCCTGACAGCGAACACCGGGGAGCTGTTTTTT.

The rearrangement joins TRBV2 to TRBJ1-5; no firm D call. The CDR3 loop spans 13 amino acids. Trimming stripped 1 base from V and 4 bases from J, with 5 bases between. In germline, CDR1 is SNHLY, CDR2 FYNNEI. The CDR3 region is CASSEGNNQPQHF. CDR3 coding DNA: TGTGCCAGCAGTGAAGGGAATAATCAGCCCCAGCATTTT.

The gene calls are TRBV7-3 and TRBJ2-3, with 13 bases aligning to TRBD2. The CDR3 has 16 residues. The germline gives CDR1 SGHTA, CDR2 FQGTGA. J gave up 1 base and V 5 bases, and 3 bases lay outside the gene matches. The DNA for the CDR3 is TGTGCCAGCAGCCCTGGACTAGCGGGAGGCACAGATACGCAGTATTTT. Its protein product is CASSPGLAGGTDTQYF.

This clone was seen a single time. V is TRBV18 and J is TRBJ2-5, with D uncertain. Trimming removed 3 bases from V and 1 base from J, with 12 bases in between. The CDR3 has 15 residues. Germline-derived CDR1 and CDR2 are KGHSH and LQKENI. The CDR3 region has the DNA TGTGCCAGCTCACCCAACCTTGTGGCCCAAGAGACCCAGTACTTC. Translated: CASSPNLVAQETQYF. The variable domain in full, with the rest retrieved from reference TRBV18 and TRBJ2-5, is NAGVMQNPRHLVRRRGQEARLRCSPMKGHSHVYWYRQLPEEGLKFMVYLQKENIIDESGMPKERFSAEFPKEGPSILRIQQVVRGDSAAYFCASSPNLVAQETQYFGPGTRLLVL.

This chain uses TRBV5-1 with TRBJ2-1, with 9 bases aligning to TRBD1. V was clipped by 4 bases and J by 15 bases; unmatched bases: 17. This CDR3 spans 15 amino acids. The germline gives CDR1 SGHRS, CDR2 YFSETQ. CDR3 amino acids: CASSETGTGFQVWFF. As DNA, the CDR3 is TGCGCCAGCAGCGAAACCGGGACAGGGTTTCAGGTTTGGTTCTTC.

The rearrangement links TRBV11-3 to TRBJ2-5; D is possibly TRBD1 (6 bases). Germline-derived CDR1 and CDR2 are SGHNT and YENEEA. V lost 4 bases to trimming and J lost 0 bases, with 12 bases between them. This CDR3 spans 15 amino acids. The CDR3 loop is CASSSRTENQETQYF. For the CDR3, the DNA is TGTGCCAGCAGCTCCAGGACAGAGAACCAAGAGACCCAGTACTTC.

The chain has TRBV5-4 and TRBJ1-3; D is uncertain. V was shortened by 0 bases and J by 4 bases, with 14 bases between the two germline ends. Germline-derived CDR1 and CDR2 are SGHNT and YYREEE (reference sequence). This CDR3 comprises 16 residues. CDR3: CASSLGAPVGGNTIYF. The DNA of the CDR3 is TGTGCCAGCAGCTTGGGGGCTCCCGTTGGGGGAAACACCATATATTTT.

V usage is TRBV28 and J usage is TRBJ1-1; possibly TRBD1 for D (5 bases). Trimming left V 8 bases short and J 0 bases short, with 10 bases between. The germline V gene encodes CDR1 MDHEN and CDR2 SYDVKM. The CDR3 sequence is 13 residues long. CDR3 in amino acids: CASWGPMNTEAFF. CDR3 in DNA: TGTGCCAGCTGGGGCCCAATGAACACTGAAGCTTTCTTT.

The gene calls are TRBV6-1 and TRBJ1-6; 8 bases agree with TRBD1. Germline V gene sequence: CDR1 MNHNS, CDR2 SASEGT. CDR3 length equals 15 residues. V gave up 4 bases and J gave up 7 bases; unmatched junction bases: 6. In nucleotides, the CDR3 is TGTGCCAGCAGTGCTTGGACAGGGCCAAATTCACCCCTCCACTTT. Protein: CASSAWTGPNSPLHF.

This chain joins TRBV4-1 and TRBJ2-1; 9 nucleotides align to TRBD2. This CDR3 has 17 residues. CDR1 and CDR2 (germline): MGHRA, YSYEKL. The V segment lost 1 base and the J segment 2 bases; nucleotides outside the gene matches: 6. The CDR3 spells CASSQAEAGGPYNEQFF. DNA of the CDR3: TGCGCCAGCAGCCAAGCTGAAGCGGGAGGACCCTACAATGAGCAGTTCTTC.

The chain is built from TRBV28 and TRBJ2-5; 12 bases are shared with TRBD2. V trimming: 4 bases; J trimming: 5 bases; junction bases outside the gene matches: 2. Looked up from germline, CDR1 is MDHEN and CDR2 is SYDVKM. The CDR3 runs 14 residues. Written as DNA, the CDR3 is TGTGCCAGCAGTTCTAGCGGGGGGGCCGAGACCCAGTACTTC. This gives the protein CASSSSGGAETQYF.